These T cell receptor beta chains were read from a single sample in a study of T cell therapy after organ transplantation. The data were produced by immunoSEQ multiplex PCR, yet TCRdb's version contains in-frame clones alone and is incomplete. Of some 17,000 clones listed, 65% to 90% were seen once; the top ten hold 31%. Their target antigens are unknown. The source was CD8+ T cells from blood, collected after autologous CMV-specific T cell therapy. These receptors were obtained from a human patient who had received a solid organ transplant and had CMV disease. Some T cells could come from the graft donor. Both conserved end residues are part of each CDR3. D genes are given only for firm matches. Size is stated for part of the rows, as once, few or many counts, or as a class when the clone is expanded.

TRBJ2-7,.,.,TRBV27,CASRQSPGQAVEQYF,TGTGCCAGCAGGCAATCCCCGGGTCAAGCCGTCGAGCAGTACTTC
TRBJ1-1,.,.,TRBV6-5,CASSYAGTEAFF,TGTGCCAGCAGTTACGCCGGCACTGAAGCTTTCTTT
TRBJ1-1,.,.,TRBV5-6,CASSLPRTEAFF,TGTGCCAGCAGCCTCCCGAGAACTGAAGCTTTCTTT
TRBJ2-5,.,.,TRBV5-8,CASSDPSGRYQETQYF,TGTGCCAGCAGCGACCCTTCGGGACGGTACCAAGAGACCCAGTACTTC
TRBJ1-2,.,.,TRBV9,CASSVDRGALGYTF,TGTGCCAGCAGCGTAGACCGGGGGGCCCTAGGCTACACCTTC
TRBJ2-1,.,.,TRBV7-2,CASSLAEQGTEQFF,TGTGCCAGCAGCTTAGCCGAGCAGGGTACTGAGCAGTTCTTC
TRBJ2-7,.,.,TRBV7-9,CASSLALGIDPYEQYF,TGTGCCAGCAGCTTAGCTCTGGGAATCGATCCCTACGAGCAGTACTTC
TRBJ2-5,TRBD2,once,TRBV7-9,CASSISGTSGRETQYF,TGTGCCAGCAGCATCTCCGGGACTAGCGGGAGAGAGACCCAGTACTTC
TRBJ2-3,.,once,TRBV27,CASSRVGGWSTDTQYF,TGTGCCAGCAGCCGGGTCGGGGGTTGGAGCACAGATACGCAGTATTTT
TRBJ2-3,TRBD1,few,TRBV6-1,CASSEAGGQGPDTQYF,TGTGCCAGCAGTGAAGCGGGGGGACAGGGCCCAGATACGCAGTATTTT
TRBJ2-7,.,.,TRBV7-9,CASSLISRSYEQYF,TGTGCCAGCAGCTTAATAAGCCGCTCCTACGAGCAGTACTTC
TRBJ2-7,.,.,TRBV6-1,CASSVQGPAEQYF,TGTGCCAGCAGTGTTCAGGGCCCGGCCGAGCAGTACTTC
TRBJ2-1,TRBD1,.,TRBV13,CASSHERTGGYNEQFF,TGTGCCAGCAGCCACGAGAGGACAGGGGGCTACAATGAGCAGTTCTTC
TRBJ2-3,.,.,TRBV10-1,CASSEVPGTLYTDTQYF,TGCGCCAGCAGTGAGGTTCCTGGGACTCTTTACACAGATACGCAGTATTTT
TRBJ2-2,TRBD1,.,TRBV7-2,CASSPGTQGFTGELFF,TGTGCCAGCAGCCCGGGAACACAGGGGTTTACCGGGGAGCTGTTTTTT
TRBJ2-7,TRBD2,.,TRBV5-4,CASSLGSGGGYEQYF,TGTGCCAGCAGCTTGGGGTCTGGCGGGGGGTACGAGCAGTACTTC
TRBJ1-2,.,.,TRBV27,CASASAGTLNGYTF,TGTGCCAGCGCCTCAGCCGGGACATTGAATGGCTACACCTTC
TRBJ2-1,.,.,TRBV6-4,CASSEGSSYNEQFF,TGTGCCAGCAGTGAAGGTAGCTCCTACAATGAGCAGTTCTTC
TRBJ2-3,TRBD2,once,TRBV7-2,CASSSGGGTQYF,TGTGCCAGCAGCTCGGGAGGGGGTACGCAGTATTTT
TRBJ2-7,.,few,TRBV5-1,CASSPSNYEQYF,TGCGCCAGCAGCCCATCTAACTACGAGCAGTACTTC
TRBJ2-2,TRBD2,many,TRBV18,CASSPFGLAGVETGELFF,TGTGCCAGCTCACCCTTTGGACTAGCGGGAGTAGAGACCGGGGAGCTGTTTTTT
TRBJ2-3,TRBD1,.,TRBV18,CASSLNRGQGSTDTQYF,TGTGCCAGCTCACTTAACCGAGGACAGGGGTCCACAGATACGCAGTATTTT
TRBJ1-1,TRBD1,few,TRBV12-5,CASGSGQRNTEAFF,TGTGCTAGTGGTTCGGGACAGAGGAACACTGAAGCTTTCTTT
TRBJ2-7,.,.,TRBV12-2,CASRLAGTTPPGEQYF,TGTGCAAGTCGCTTAGCGGGGACAACCCCTCCAGGCGAGCAGTACTTC
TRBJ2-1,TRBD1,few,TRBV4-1,CASSQSPGQGWGSYNEQFF,TGCGCCAGCAGCCAGTCACCGGGACAGGGTTGGGGCTCCTACAATGAGCAGTTCTTC
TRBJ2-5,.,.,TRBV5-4,CASSRPYQETQYF,TGTGCCAGCAGCCGACCCTACCAAGAGACCCAGTACTTC
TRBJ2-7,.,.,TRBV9,CASSVEGGNRPLSEQYF,TGTGCCAGCAGCGTAGAAGGAGGGAATCGTCCTTTGTCCGAGCAGTACTTC
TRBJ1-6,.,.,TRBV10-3,CAISDLGVARNSPLHF,TGTGCCATCAGTGACTTGGGGGTTGCGCGGAATTCACCCCTCCACTTT
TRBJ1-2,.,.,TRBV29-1,CSHYDNGGVDGYTF,TGCAGCCATTATGATAATGGGGGGGTCGACGGCTACACCTTC
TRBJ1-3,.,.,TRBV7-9,CASSLEGRGNTIYF,TGTGCCAGCAGCTTGGAGGGAAGAGGAAACACCATATATTTT
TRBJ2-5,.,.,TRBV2,CASSEVDTLGQETQYF,TGTGCCAGCAGTGAAGTGGACACATTAGGCCAAGAGACCCAGTACTTC
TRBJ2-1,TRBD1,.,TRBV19,CASSDPGQYNNEQFF,TGTGCCAGTAGTGACCCGGGACAGTATAACAATGAGCAGTTCTTC
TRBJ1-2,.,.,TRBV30,CAWNGPGPEDGYTF,TGTGCCTGGAACGGTCCGGGACCCGAGGATGGCTACACCTTC
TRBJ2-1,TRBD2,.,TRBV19,CASSWSGLAGVEQFF,TGTGCCAGTAGTTGGTCGGGACTAGCGGGAGTTGAGCAGTTCTTC
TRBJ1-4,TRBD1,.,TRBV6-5,CASSRGDSPNEKLFF,TGTGCCAGCAGCCGCGGGGACAGCCCCAATGAAAAACTGTTTTTT
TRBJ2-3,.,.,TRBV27,CASSLAQGSRDTQYF,TGTGCCAGCAGTTTAGCCCAGGGGTCGAGGGATACGCAGTATTTT
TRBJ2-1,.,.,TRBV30,CAWIGVPSSYNEQFF,TGTGCCTGGATTGGAGTCCCGAGCTCCTACAATGAGCAGTTCTTC
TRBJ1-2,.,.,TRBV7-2,CASSFGDYGYTF,TGTGCCAGCAGCTTCGGAGACTATGGCTACACCTTC
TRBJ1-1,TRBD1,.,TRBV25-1,CASSSPGQGALNTEAFF,TGTGCCAGCAGCTCCCCGGGACAGGGGGCCCTGAACACTGAAGCTTTCTTT
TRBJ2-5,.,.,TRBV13,CASSLRGGDQMTQYF,TGTGCCAGCAGCTTACGAGGAGGAGATCAGATGACCCAGTACTTC
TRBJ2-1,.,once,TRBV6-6,CASSYAGLNNEQFF,TGTGCCAGCAGTTATGCCGGACTCAACAATGAGCAGTTCTTC
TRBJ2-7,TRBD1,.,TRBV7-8,CASSPDRGNFKYF,TGTGCCAGCAGTCCGGACAGGGGGAACTTCAAGTACTTC
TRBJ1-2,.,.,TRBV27,CASSPTSLYGYTF,TGTGCCAGCAGCCCTACCTCGCTCTATGGCTACACCTTC
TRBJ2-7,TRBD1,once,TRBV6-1,CASSEGTVAYEQYF,TGTGCCAGCAGTGAGGGGACAGTTGCGTACGAGCAGTACTTC
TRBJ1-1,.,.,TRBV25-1,CASSAQGRDTEAFF,TGTGCCAGCAGTGCTCAGGGGCGAGACACTGAAGCTTTCTTT
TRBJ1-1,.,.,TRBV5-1,CASSLYRDHTEAFF,TGCGCCAGCAGCTTATACAGGGACCACACTGAAGCTTTCTTT
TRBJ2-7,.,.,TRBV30,CAWRKDIAYEQYF,TGTGCCTGGAGGAAGGACATTGCCTACGAGCAGTACTTC
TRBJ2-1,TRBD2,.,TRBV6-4,CASSESPRGLASSYNEQFF,TGTGCCAGCAGTGAGTCCCCCCGGGGACTAGCGAGCTCCTACAATGAGCAGTTCTTC
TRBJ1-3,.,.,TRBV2,CASSGIEDSSSGNTIYF,TGTGCCAGCAGTGGGATCGAGGACAGTAGCTCTGGAAACACCATATATTTT
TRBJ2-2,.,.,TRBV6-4,CASSDSVGGTGELFF,TGTGCCAGCAGTGACTCCGTAGGGGGCACCGGGGAGCTGTTTTTT
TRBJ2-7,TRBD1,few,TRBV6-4,CASSDVDRSSYEQYF,TGTGCCAGCAGTGACGTGGACAGGAGCTCCTACGAGCAGTACTTC
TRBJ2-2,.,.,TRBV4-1,CASRLVLTGELFF,TGCGCCAGCAGACTAGTTCTCACCGGGGAGCTGTTTTTT
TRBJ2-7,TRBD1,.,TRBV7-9,CASGTDSYEQYF,TGTGCCAGCGGGACAGACTCCTACGAGCAGTACTTC